These 6 T cell receptor beta chains were all obtained from the same sample, sequenced in a study of tissue T cells after allogeneic stem cell transplantation. Profiling relied on immunoSEQ multiplex PCR, and the TCRdb table lists in-frame clones only, not all of them. This sample carries about 48,000 clones, 73% of them seen once, and the ten largest clones take approximately 0.5%. Sequenced material: sorted cells pooled from one or two spleens. These receptors came from a pool of C57BL/6 mice in good health.

With regard to this clone: Gene names are the mouse ones. The CDR3 end is not reached by the read, which stops 1 residue before it; the germline J gene fills it in. V and J are TRBV3 and TRBJ2-3; TRBD1 or TRBD2 may be the D gene (5 bases each). The CDR3 spans 14 residues. The germline V gene encodes CDR1 SNHLY and CDR2 FYNGKV (reference sequence). V gave up 3 bases and J gave up 3 bases, with 10 bases separating them. The CDR3 sequence: CASSFTGAAETLYF. Incomplete CDR3 DNA: TGTGCCAGCAGCTTCACCGGGGCAGCAGAAACGCTGTAT.

Turning to this clone: Mouse names are used for the genes. The CDR3 is CASSQGRNTEVFF. Incomplete CDR3 DNA: TGTGCCAGCAGTCAGGGGAGAAACACAGAAGTCTTC. The rearrangement uses TRBV19 and TRBJ1-1, with D maybe TRBD1 (6 bases). The CDR3 goes on 1 residue after the read ends, and that part is filled in from the germline J gene. There are 13 residues in the CDR3. The V and J ends lost 4 bases and 1 base respectively, with 8 bases between them. CDR1 and CDR2 (germline): FNHDT, SITEND (reference sequence).

Of note for this clone: Gene names and germline match the mouse. The CDR3 is cut off 1 residue early in the read; its end comes from the germline J gene. The chain carries TRBV31 and TRBJ2-2; 8 bases line up with TRBD1. From germline, CDR1 is GKSSPN and CDR2 SITVG. This CDR3 comprises 15 residues. V lost 4 bases and J lost 0; bases outside the gene matches: 4. CDR3 sequence reads: CAWTPDRANTGQLYF. The covered CDR3 bases are TGTGCCTGGACCCCGGACAGGGCAAACACCGGGCAGCTCTAC.

As for this clone: Gene names are mouse gene names. Read sequence stops 1 residue before the CDR3 end, and the germline J gene provides the missing end. The chain links TRBV19 to TRBJ1-4; 9 bases fit TRBD1. CDR1 is FNHDT and CDR2 is SITEND in the germline V gene (reference sequence). The CDR3 is 14 amino acids. Trimming took 4 bases from V and 6 from J; bases not matched to a gene: 4. The CDR3 here is CASSGTGNHERLFF. The CDR3 bases that were read are TGTGCCAGCAGTGGGACAGGGAACCACGAAAGATTATTT.

Turning to this clone: Genes and germline are mouse. The read ends 1 residue before the CDR3 terminus; that terminus is restored from the germline J gene. The sample has other DNA sequences that encode this CDR3 too. The rearrangement uses TRBV2 and TRBJ2-5, with D unclear. Trimming cost V 0 bases and J 6 bases, with 4 bases left between them. The CDR3 sequence is 12 residues long. Germline V gives CDR1 LGHNA, CDR2 YSYQKL. Partial CDR3 DNA: TGTGCCAGCAGCCAAGAAGGCGACACCCAGTAC. The encoded protein is CASSQEGDTQY. The whole CDR3 sequence is CASSQEGDTQYF.

This clone was counted a few times. Gene names refer to mouse genes. The read falls 1 residue short of the CDR3 end, and the missing part is taken from the germline J gene. The V call is TRBV21, the J call TRBJ2-1, with D tentatively TRBD1 (6 bases). TRBV21 is an ORF; its function is uncertain. V was pared by 6 bases and J by 8 bases, with 11 bases between. There are 12 residues in the CDR3. CDR3 DNA (partial): TGTGCTAGCAGCCGCGGGACATCTGAGCAGTTC. Translated, it gives CASSRGTSEQF. The CDR3 as a whole reads CASSRGTSEQFF.